This T cell receptor beta chain was captured by sequencing in a study of molecular identifiers for immune sequencing clone quantification (dated by TCRdb to about 2018). As for the study more broadly: For a replicate experiment, RNA from around 20,000 or 100,000 naive CD8 T cells was divided into five aliquots, of which four were sequenced. This methods study benchmarked molecular-identifier clustering-based TCR repertoire sequencing (MIDCIRS) and TCR RNA copy counting, using CD8 T cells to do so.

This clonotype was detected many times. Its target antigen remains unknown. Per-base quality was not reported, and no clone a single base away is much larger than it. Library preparation employed PCR. The reads were generated on an Illumina HiSeq 4000. Preparation of bulk TCR libraries followed a previously described approach, with the TCR primers listed in Table S5. Total RNA was purified with the Qiagen AllPrep DNA/RNA kit. Reads from multiple sequencing runs of the same library were pooled before analysis. From the authors' description of their analysis: Reads were retained only if the reads had an exact TCR constant sequence, and the retained reads were trimmed to 150 nt and grouped according to their 12-nt molecular barcodes. Reads inside each barcode group were sub-clustered using a 15% Levenshtein threshold, and a quality-weighted consensus sequence was constructed for each RNA molecule. Non-functional sequences were filtered out, along with any lower-count sequence sitting one edit away from another sequence. Based on fitting two negative binomial distributions, any barcode sub-cluster with under 20% of the maximum read count was discarded. Starting from the raw public reads, TCRdb applied fastp trimming at Q25, assembled clones with MiXCR and retained in-frame beta chains. Entries that share a CDR3 protein sequence are merged under the most common genes and DNA. These V and J calls are TCRdb output, not the study's own analysis. The sample table holds about 640,000 distinct CDR3 sequences, of which nearly 20% were seen once. The ten most abundant clones make up 0.7% to 1% of the sample.

Points the paper makes about the study in general: In CMV-specific effector cells, clones with more than 20 RNA copies contained over 99% of molecules, whereas in naive cells such clones contained under 1% of molecules. About 3 recovered TCR RNA copies per cell were obtained by modeling, versus approximately 10 by digital PCR, implying a capture efficiency of 25% to 30%. Naive libraries contained spiked-in Jurkat TCR RNA (more than nine copies' worth), which is not part of the donor repertoire. Spiked-in Jurkat TCR RNA equal to a single cell's worth was reported to be detectable even within 1,100,000 naive CD8 T cells. The sizes of highly expanded clones could end up underestimated when identical TCR molecules share a barcode. When barcode sub-clustering was left out, chimeric consensus sequences inflated TCR diversity, with chimeras reaching as high as 47%.

The germline V gene encodes CDR1 SGHVS and CDR2 FQNEAQ. The CDR3 contains 17 residues, cysteine and phenylalanine counted. Only the CDR3 part of the read is kept: 51 bases, read in frame from the first base. Between the V and J ends, shortened by 1 base and 7 bases respectively, the junction contains 17 bases. Libraries of naive CD8 T cells were built from anywhere between roughly 19,000 and 1,000,000 sorted cells, with 10%, 30% or 50% of the purified RNA used. Naive CD8 T cells were FACS-sorted as CD8+CD4-CCR7+CD45RA+ on a BD FACSAria II into RLT Plus buffer. More than 8 TCR copies' worth of Jurkat RNA were spiked into roughly 20,000-1,000,000 naive CD8 T cell samples to test detection sensitivity. Enrichment of CD8 T cells was done with RosetteSep CD8+ T Cell Enrichment Cocktail plus Ficoll-Paque, and ACK red cell lysis came afterward.

The receptor was isolated from a human donor in good health. Some libraries in this study had Jurkat cell RNA spiked in. Sequenced input: naive CD8+ T cells from blood, with Jurkat cell RNA spiked in. The sample's cell subset or site label, in plain terms: FACS-sorted CD8+CD4-CCR7+CD45RA+ naive T cells. The rearranged segments are TRBV7-8 and TRBJ1-6; the D gene cannot be named for sure. The encoded CDR3 is CASSLEDPRQWNSPLHF. Here is the DNA: TGTGCCAGCAGCTTAGAGGACCCTCGGCAGTGGAATTCACCCCTCCACTTT.